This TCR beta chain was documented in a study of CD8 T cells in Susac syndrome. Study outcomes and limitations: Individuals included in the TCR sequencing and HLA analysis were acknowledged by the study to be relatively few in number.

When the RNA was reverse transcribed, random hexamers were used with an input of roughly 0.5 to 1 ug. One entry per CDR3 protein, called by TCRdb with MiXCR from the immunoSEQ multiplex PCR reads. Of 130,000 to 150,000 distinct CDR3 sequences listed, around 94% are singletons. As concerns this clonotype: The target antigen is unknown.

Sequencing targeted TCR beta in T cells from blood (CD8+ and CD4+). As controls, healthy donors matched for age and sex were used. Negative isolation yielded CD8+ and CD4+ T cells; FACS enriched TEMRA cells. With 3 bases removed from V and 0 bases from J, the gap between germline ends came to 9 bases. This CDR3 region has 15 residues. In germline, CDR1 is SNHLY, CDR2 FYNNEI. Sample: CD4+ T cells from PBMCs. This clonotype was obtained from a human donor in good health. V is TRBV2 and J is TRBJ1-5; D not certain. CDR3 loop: CASSEMLYSNQPQHF. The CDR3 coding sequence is TGTGCCAGCAGTGAGATGCTCTATAGCAATCAGCCCCAGCATTTT.